The 5 T cell receptor beta chains below come from one sample, sequenced in a study of spatial heterogeneity in lung cancer. Time point meaning: sample taken at primary tumor resection. Overall study findings and caveats: The study found that expanded intratumoral alpha and beta TCR counts tracked tumor mutation counts.

MiXCR was run by TCRdb on the 5' RACE reads, yielding one entry per CDR3 protein. The sample yields around 100,000 distinct CDR3 sequences, 3.5% to 5% seen once. Their specific antigens are unknown. The sample was lung tumor tissue, taken at surgery. The source is a male donor with early-stage non-small cell lung cancer.

This clonotype was detected many times. This sequence joins TRBV27 and TRBJ1-2; TRBD1 is a possible D gene (6 bases). This CDR3 is 14 amino acids long. Looked up from germline, CDR1 is MNHEY and CDR2 is SMNVEV (reference sequence). V shed 2 bases and J shed 6 bases, with 13 bases lying between them. The CDR3 protein is CASSLNADSNGYTF. CDR3 nucleotides: TGTGCCAGCAGTTTAAACGCGGACAGTAATGGCTACACCTTC.

The chain recombines TRBV27 with TRBJ2-2; D remains unclear. The CDR3 is 13 amino acids. Germline lookup yields CDR1 MNHEY and CDR2 SMNVEV (reference sequence). Trimming stripped 3 bases from V and 3 bases from J, with 5 bases between. The CDR3 reads CASSFSYTGELFF. DNA for the CDR3: TGTGCCAGCAGTTTCTCCTACACCGGGGAGCTGTTTTTT.

This clonotype was counted at least ten times. The chain couples TRBV6-6 to TRBJ1-1, with 7 positions matching TRBD1. Germline values: CDR1 MNHNY, CDR2 SVGAGI (reference sequence). CDR3 size: 13 residues. V dropped 6 bases and J dropped 4; count of bases not matched to a gene: 5. The CDR3: CASSPGTATEAFF. The CDR3 DNA reads as TGTGCCAGCAGCCCCGGGACAGCCACTGAAGCTTTCTTT.

This clonotype was picked up many times. In DNA, the CDR3 is TGTGCCAGCAGCTTGCAGCCGTCAACCGGAGATACGCAGTATTTT. It translates to CASSLQPSTGDTQYF. V and J are TRBV13 and TRBJ2-3; D is undetermined. This CDR3 is built from 15 residues. Germline V gives CDR1 PRHDT, CDR2 FYEKMQ (reference sequence). The V and J ends lost 3 bases and 5 bases respectively, with 15 bases between them.

This clonotype was picked up a small number of times. The rearrangement links TRBV29-1 to TRBJ2-1; 7 bases are a match to TRBD2. This CDR3 region has 13 residues. Germline CDR1 and CDR2: SQVTM and ANQGSEA. Trimming at V came to 6 bases and at J to 9 bases, leaving 11 bases not matched to a gene. CDR3 sequence reads: CSVGEGPDGEQFF. DNA of the CDR3: TGCAGCGTGGGGGAGGGTCCGGACGGTGAGCAGTTCTTC.